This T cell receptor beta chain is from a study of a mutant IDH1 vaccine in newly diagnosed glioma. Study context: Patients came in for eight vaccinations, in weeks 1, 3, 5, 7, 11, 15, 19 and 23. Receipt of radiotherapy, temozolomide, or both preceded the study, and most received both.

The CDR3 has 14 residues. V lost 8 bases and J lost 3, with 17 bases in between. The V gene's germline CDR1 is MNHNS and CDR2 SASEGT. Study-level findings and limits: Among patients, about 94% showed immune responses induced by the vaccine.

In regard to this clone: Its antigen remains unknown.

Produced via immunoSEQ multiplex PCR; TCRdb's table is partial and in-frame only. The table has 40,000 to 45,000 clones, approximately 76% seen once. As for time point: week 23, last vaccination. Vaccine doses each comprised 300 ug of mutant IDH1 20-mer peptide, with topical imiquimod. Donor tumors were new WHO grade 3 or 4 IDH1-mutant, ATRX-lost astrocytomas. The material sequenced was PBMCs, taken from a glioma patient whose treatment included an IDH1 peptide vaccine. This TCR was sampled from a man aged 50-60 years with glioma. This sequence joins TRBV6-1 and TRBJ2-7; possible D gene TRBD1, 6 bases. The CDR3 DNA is TGTGCCAGCGGGCTAATACAGGGTATCTACGAGCAGTACTTC. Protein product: CASGLIQGIYEQYF.